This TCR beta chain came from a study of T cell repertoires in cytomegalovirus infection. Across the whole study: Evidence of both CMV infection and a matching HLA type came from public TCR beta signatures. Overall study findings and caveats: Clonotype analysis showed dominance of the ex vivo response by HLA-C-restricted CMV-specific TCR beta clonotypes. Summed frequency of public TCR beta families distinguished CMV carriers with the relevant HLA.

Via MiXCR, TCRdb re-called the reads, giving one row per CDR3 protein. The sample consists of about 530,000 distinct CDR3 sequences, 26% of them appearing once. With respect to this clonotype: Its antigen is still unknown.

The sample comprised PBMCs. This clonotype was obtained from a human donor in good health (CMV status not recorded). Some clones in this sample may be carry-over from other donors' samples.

CDR3: CASSLGGKKTSGSYNEQFF. In DNA form, the CDR3 reads TGTGCCAGCAGCTTAGGAGGCAAGAAGACTAGCGGGAGCTACAATGAGCAGTTCTTC. The chain combines TRBV11-2 with TRBJ2-1; TRBD2 matches at 12 bases. This CDR3 region has 19 residues. Germline V CDR1 and CDR2: SGHAT, FQNNGV. V lost 1 base to trimming and J lost 3 bases; unmatched junction nucleotides: 10.